This T cell receptor beta chain was sequenced in a study of blood T cell repertoires in COVID-19. The CDR3 has 13 amino acids. V lost 6 bases and J lost 9, with 12 bases in between. Data came from immunoSEQ multiplex PCR; TCRdb stores just in-frame clones and leaves some out. In the table there are 380,000 or so clones, nearly 90% of which are singletons. The V gene is TRBV12-3 or TRBV12-4, the J gene TRBJ1-6; no clear D gene. The sequence was collected from a woman aged 40 to 50 with acute COVID-19. The sequenced material came from PBMCs or T cells enriched from blood (not recorded which). In DNA, the CDR3 is TGTGCCAGCAGCCCTAGGTTGGGTTCACCCCTCCACTTT. Translating it yields CASSPRLGSPLHF.